This T cell receptor (beta chain) was profiled in a study of blood T cell repertoires in COVID-19. Overall study context: Acute and convalescent COVID-19 specimens originated in the United States, Italy and Spain. T cells, B-cell-depleted T cells, or PBMCs supplied cDNA or gDNA.

V was pared by 8 bases and J by 6 bases, with 20 bases between. There are 15 residues in the CDR3. The germline V gene encodes CDR1 MRHNA and CDR2 SNTAGT. In the authors' workflow: For nucleated cells, counts were estimated from reference gene primer amplification. The repertoire was sequenced with immunoSEQ multiplex PCR; TCRdb's copy has only in-frame clones and lacks some. The V and J calls and clone size were taken over from that table, and D and trimming were inferred from the DNA. The sample lists some 370,000 clones; nearly 90% were seen once. The chain employs TRBV6-4 and TRBJ2-1; TRBD1 is a possible D gene (6 bases). The sequence was collected from a man aged 18 to 29 with active or convalescent COVID-19. Sample: peripheral blood. CDR3 protein: CASASGARAPNEQFF. The CDR3 DNA reads as TGTGCCAGCGCTTCAGGGGCTAGAGCTCCCAATGAGCAGTTCTTC.